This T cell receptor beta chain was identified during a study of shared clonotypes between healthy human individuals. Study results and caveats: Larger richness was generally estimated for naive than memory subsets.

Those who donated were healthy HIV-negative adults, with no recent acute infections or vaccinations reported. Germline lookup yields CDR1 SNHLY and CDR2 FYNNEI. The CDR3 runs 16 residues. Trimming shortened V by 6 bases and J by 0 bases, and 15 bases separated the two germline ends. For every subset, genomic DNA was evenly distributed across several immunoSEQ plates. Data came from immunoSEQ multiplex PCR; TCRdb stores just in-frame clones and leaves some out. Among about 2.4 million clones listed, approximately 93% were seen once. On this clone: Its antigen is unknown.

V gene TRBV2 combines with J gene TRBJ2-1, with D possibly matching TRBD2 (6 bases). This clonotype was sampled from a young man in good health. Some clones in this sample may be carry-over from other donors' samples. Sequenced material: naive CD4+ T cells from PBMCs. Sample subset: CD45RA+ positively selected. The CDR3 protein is CASRGLSGSSYNEQFF. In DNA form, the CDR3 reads TGTGCCAGCAGGGGACTTTCGGGCAGCTCCTACAATGAGCAGTTCTTC.